Presented here are 19 T cell receptor beta chains from one specimen sequenced in a study of shared clonotypes between healthy human individuals. The naive CD8 subset, CD45RO-negative cells positively selected for CCR7, excluded terminally differentiated effector memory CD45RA+ cells. Repertoires were generated with immunoSEQ multiplex PCR, while TCRdb's copy carries only in-frame clones and drops some. The sample lists around 2,000,000 clones; just under 95% were seen once. Sample: naive CD8+ T cells sorted from blood. The origin of the receptors is a man between 18 and 35 years old in good health.

This rearrangement joins TRBV28 to TRBJ1-2, with 10 bases that match TRBD1. The V gene's germline CDR1 is MDHEN and CDR2 SYDVKM. V gave up 10 bases and J gave up 0 bases; unmatched junction bases: 8. This CDR3 has 15 residues. In nucleotides, the CDR3 is TGTGCCATCCGTCCAGGGACAGGGGCTAACTATGGCTACACCTTC. Translating it yields CAIRPGTGANYGYTF.

The chain couples TRBV5-1 to TRBJ1-1, with TRBD1 as a possible D gene (6 bases). Germline V gene sequence: CDR1 SGHRS, CDR2 YFSETQ. The CDR3 length is 14 residues. Trimming stripped 1 base from V and 4 bases from J, with 11 bases between. In DNA, the CDR3 is TGCGCCAGCAGCTTGTCAGGGACATCCACTGAAGCTTTCTTT. Amino acid sequence: CASSLSGTSTEAFF.

This clone showed up just once. The rearrangement uses TRBV19 and TRBJ1-2; D is unclear. This CDR3 has 11 residues. The germline V and J ends were trimmed by 6 bases and 7 bases, with 9 bases remaining between them. The germline CDR1 and CDR2 sequences are LNHDA and SQIVND (reference sequence). The CDR3 DNA sequence: TGTGCCAGTAGGCTCTCTGGTGGCTACACCTTC. The encoded protein is CASRLSGGYTF.

This rearrangement joins TRBV19 to TRBJ1-5; maybe TRBD1 (6 bases). V dropped 8 bases and J dropped 7 bases, with 15 bases sitting between them. The CDR3 runs to 13 residues. Germline V gene lookup returns CDR1 LNHDA and CDR2 SQIVND (reference sequence). CDR3 sequence (DNA): TGTGCCAGTGACGACAGGTATGGACAGCCCCAGCATTTT. It is translated as CASDDRYGQPQHF.

The J gene is TRBJ2-1, the V gene TRBV19; 9 bases line up with TRBD2. Germline V gene data show CDR1 as LNHDA and CDR2 as SQIVND (reference sequence). Trimming cost V 0 bases and J 9 bases; bases outside gene matches: 6. The CDR3 is 15 residues long. Here the CDR3 reads CASSIEAGGKGEQFF. The CDR3 DNA reads as TGTGCCAGTAGTATAGAGGCGGGAGGGAAAGGTGAGCAGTTCTTC.

The chain uses TRBV28 and TRBJ1-5, with 7 nucleotides matching TRBD1. Germline CDR1 is MDHEN and CDR2 is SYDVKM. This CDR3 comprises 14 residues. Losses at the gene ends were 6 bases for V and 3 bases for J; bases not matched to a gene: 5. The CDR3 nucleotides are TGTGCCAGCAGGGGGACAGCCAACAATCAGCCCCAGCATTTT. This translates into CASRGTANNQPQHF.

This sequence joins TRBV7-9 and TRBJ2-7; 7 bases are a match to TRBD1. CDR1 and CDR2 (germline): SEHNR, FQNEAQ (reference sequence). J lost 1 base, V lost 4 bases, and 4 bases had no gene match. This CDR3 is 14 amino acids long. The CDR3 sequence: CASSWTGFSYEQYF. The CDR3 DNA is TGTGCCAGCAGCTGGACAGGATTTTCCTACGAGCAGTACTTC.

The V and J genes are TRBV7-9 and TRBJ2-1; D is uncertain. This CDR3 is built from 12 residues. V was shortened by 0 bases and J by 10 bases, with 7 bases between the two germline ends. Germline V gene sequence: CDR1 SEHNR, CDR2 FQNEAQ (reference sequence). The CDR3 spells CASSLAHGEQFF. The CDR3 nucleotides read TGTGCCAGCAGCTTAGCGCACGGGGAGCAGTTCTTC. The whole variable domain, filled in from reference TRBV7-9 and TRBJ2-1, reads DTGVSQNPRHKITKRGQNVTFRCDPISEHNRLYWYRQTLGQGPEFLTYFQNEAQLEKSRLLSDRFSAERPKGSFSTLEIQRTEQGDSAMYLCASSLAHGEQFFGPGTRLTVL.

The rearrangement uses TRBV11-2 and TRBJ2-1; 7 bases match TRBD2. The CDR3 totals 15 residues. Germline assignment: CDR1 SGHAT and CDR2 FQNNGV. V lost 6 bases, J lost 5 bases, and 10 bases stayed unmatched. CDR3 coding DNA: TGTGCCAGCAGGCAACTAGCGCTAGGGGACAATGAGCAGTTCTTC. It is translated as CASRQLALGDNEQFF.

The chain uses TRBV5-1 and TRBJ2-3; 13 nucleotides align to TRBD2. Germline lookup yields CDR1 SGHRS and CDR2 YFSETQ. J gave up 0 bases and V 4 bases, and 8 bases lay outside the gene matches. The CDR3 is 18 amino acids. The CDR3 DNA sequence: TGCGCCAGCAGCCCCACCGGGACTAGCGGGACAAGCACAGATACGCAGTATTTT. Its translation is CASSPTGTSGTSTDTQYF.

This clone was seen just once. Other DNA sequences in the same sample also yield this CDR3. The J gene is TRBJ1-1, the V gene TRBV9, with TRBD1 matching 7 bases. J gave up 1 base and V 0 bases, and 3 bases lay outside the gene matches. The CDR3 loop spans 15 amino acids. Germline V gene sequence: CDR1 SGDLS, CDR2 YYNGEE. In DNA, the CDR3 is TGTGCCAGCAGCGTAGAGACAGGGCCGAACACTGAAGCTTTCTTT. This sequence encodes CASSVETGPNTEAFF. The full variable domain, in which reference TRBV9 and TRBJ1-1 provide the parts outside the CDR3, is DSGVTQTPKHLITATGQRVTLRCSPRSGDLSVYWYQQSLDQGLQFLIQYYNGEERAKGNILERFSAQQFPDLHSELNLSSLELGDSALYFCASSVETGPNTEAFFGQGTRLTVV.

A single count supports this clone. The rearrangement uses TRBV10-2 and TRBJ2-3; tentative D call: TRBD2 (6 bases). V shed 2 bases and J shed 3 bases, with 12 bases lying between them. Germline CDR1 WSHSY, CDR2 SAAADI. CDR3 length equals 15 residues. The CDR3 DNA sequence: TGCGCCAGCAGTGAGGACGGGAGAGTGACAGATACGCAGTATTTT. Its translation is CASSEDGRVTDTQYF.

This clone was counted a single time. V and J are TRBV19 and TRBJ2-2, with a possible D match to TRBD1 (6 bases). V was shortened by 5 bases and J by 5 bases, with 18 bases between the two germline ends. The CDR3 totals 16 residues. Germline CDR1 LNHDA, CDR2 SQIVND (reference sequence). The CDR3 DNA reads as TGTGCCAGTAGTTTGGTGATACAGGGAGAAACCGGGGAGCTGTTTTTT. Encoded protein: CASSLVIQGETGELFF.

V and J are TRBV4-1 and TRBJ2-7; 8 bases fit TRBD2. The J segment lost 4 bases and the V segment lost 2 bases, leaving 4 bases of the junction unmatched. CDR1 and CDR2 (germline): MGHRA, YSYEKL. CDR3 length: 14 amino acids. Here the CDR3 DNA reads TGCGCCAGCAGCCAAAAACTAGCGGAATACGAGCAGTACTTC. Its protein product is CASSQKLAEYEQYF.

The chain is built from TRBV11-2 and TRBJ2-3, with 7 bases identical to TRBD1. Trimming at V came to 5 bases and at J to 9 bases, leaving 5 bases not matched to a gene. The CDR3 totals 12 residues. Germline V gene data show CDR1 as SGHAT and CDR2 as FQNNGV. The chain's CDR3 is CASSDQGETQYF. The CDR3 nucleotides are TGTGCCAGCAGCGACCAGGGGGAAACGCAGTATTTT.

The chain has TRBV4-3 and TRBJ2-2; D may match TRBD1 or TRBD2 (5 bases each). The CDR3 has 18 residues. Germline assignment: CDR1 LGHNA and CDR2 YSLEER. V gave up 4 bases and J gave up 4 bases, with 22 bases separating them. The CDR3 reads CASSLWGVEGESTGELFF. In DNA form, the CDR3 reads TGCGCCAGCAGCCTCTGGGGCGTCGAGGGCGAAAGCACCGGGGAGCTGTTTTTT.

The chain links TRBV5-1 to TRBJ1-2, with TRBD1 matching 9 bases. Germline V gives CDR1 SGHRS, CDR2 YFSETQ. V shed 4 bases, J shed 10 bases, and the junction held 14 bases outside the gene matches. The CDR3 covers 15 residues. CDR3 nucleotides: TGCGCCAGCAGCGTCGTGCCTGGGGACAGGGCGGACTACACCTTC. Protein: CASSVVPGDRADYTF.

Regarding this clone: Within the sample, other DNA sequences also encode this same CDR3. The chain uses TRBV7-9 and TRBJ2-5, with 7 bases that match TRBD1. The CDR3 sequence is 13 residues long. V shed 5 bases, J shed 2 bases, and the junction held 2 bases outside the gene matches. Germline V gene sequence: CDR1 SEHNR, CDR2 FQNEAQ (reference sequence). The DNA for the CDR3 is TGTGCCAGCAGCCCACAGGGGCAAGAGACCCAGTACTTC. It yields the protein CASSPQGQETQYF.

The chain has TRBV5-3 and TRBJ2-1; TRBD1 agrees at 7 bases. TRBV5-3 falls under the ORF class, with uncertain function. The J segment lost 5 bases and the V segment lost 4 bases, leaving 9 bases of the junction unmatched. The CDR3 spans 15 residues. CDR3 nucleotide sequence: TGTGCCAGAAGCGAGTGGACAGGACAGAACAATGAGCAGTTCTTC. This sequence encodes CARSEWTGQNNEQFF.